This T cell receptor (beta chain) was obtained from a study of beta chain features in type 1 diabetes. Investigators reverse transcribed all isolated RNA, so they sequenced expressed TCRB transcripts. Here immunoSEQ multiplex PCR was the method, and the copy in TCRdb shows in-frame clones only, minus some. The table has fewer than 900,000 clones, about a sixth seen once. It was one heparinised blood draw, averaging about 116 mL, that each donor gave. Material for sequencing was naive CD4+ T cells from blood. This sequence originates from a woman aged 18-30 years in good health.

The CDR3 spells CASSSGQGVRNEQFF. Written as DNA, the CDR3 is TGTGCCAGCAGCTCGGGACAGGGGGTGAGAAATGAGCAGTTCTTC. The chain recombines TRBV6-6 with TRBJ2-1, with 11 bases aligning to TRBD1. V lost 6 bases and J lost 7; bases outside the gene matches: 8. CDR1 is MNHNY and CDR2 is SVGAGI in the germline V gene (reference sequence). The CDR3 is made up of 15 amino acids.